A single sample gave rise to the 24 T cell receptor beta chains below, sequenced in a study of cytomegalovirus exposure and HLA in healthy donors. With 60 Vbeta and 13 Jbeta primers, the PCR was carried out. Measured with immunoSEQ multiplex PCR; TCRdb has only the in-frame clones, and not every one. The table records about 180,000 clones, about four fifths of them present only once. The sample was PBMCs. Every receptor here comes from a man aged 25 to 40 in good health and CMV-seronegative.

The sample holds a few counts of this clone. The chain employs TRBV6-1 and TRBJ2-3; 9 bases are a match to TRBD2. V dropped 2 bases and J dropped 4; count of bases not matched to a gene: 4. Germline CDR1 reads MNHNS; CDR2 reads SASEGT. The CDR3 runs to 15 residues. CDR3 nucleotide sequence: TGTGCCAGCAGTGAACTAGCGGGATTCTCAGATACGCAGTATTTT. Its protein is CASSELAGFSDTQYF.

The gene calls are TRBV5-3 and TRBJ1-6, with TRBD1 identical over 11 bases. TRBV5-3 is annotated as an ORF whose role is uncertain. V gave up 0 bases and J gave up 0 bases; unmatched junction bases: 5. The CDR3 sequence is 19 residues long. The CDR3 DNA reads TGTGCCAGAAGCTTGGGGGACAGGGGGGTTAGCTCCTATAATTCACCCCTCCACTTT. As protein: CARSLGDRGVSSYNSPLHF.

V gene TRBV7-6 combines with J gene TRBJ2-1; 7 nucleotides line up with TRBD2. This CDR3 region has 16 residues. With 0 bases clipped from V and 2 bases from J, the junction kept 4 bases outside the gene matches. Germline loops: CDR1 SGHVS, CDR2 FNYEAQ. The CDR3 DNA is TGTGCCAGCAGCTTAGCGGGCGGGAGTACCTACAATGAGCAGTTCTTC. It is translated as CASSLAGGSTYNEQFF.

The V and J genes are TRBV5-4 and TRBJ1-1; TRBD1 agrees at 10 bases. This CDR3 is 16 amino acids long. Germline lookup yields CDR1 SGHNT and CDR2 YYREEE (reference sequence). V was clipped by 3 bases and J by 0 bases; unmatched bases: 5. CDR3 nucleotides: TGTGCCAGCAGCTGGCCGGGACAGGGGTTGAACACTGAAGCTTTCTTT. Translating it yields CASSWPGQGLNTEAFF.

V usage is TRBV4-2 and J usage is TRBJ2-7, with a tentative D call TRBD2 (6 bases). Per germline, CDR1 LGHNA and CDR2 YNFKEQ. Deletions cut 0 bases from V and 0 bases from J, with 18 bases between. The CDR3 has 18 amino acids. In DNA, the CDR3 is TGTGCCAGCAGCCAAGAATTGAGAGCTAGCGTCAGCTCCTACGAGCAGTACTTC. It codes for CASSQELRASVSSYEQYF.

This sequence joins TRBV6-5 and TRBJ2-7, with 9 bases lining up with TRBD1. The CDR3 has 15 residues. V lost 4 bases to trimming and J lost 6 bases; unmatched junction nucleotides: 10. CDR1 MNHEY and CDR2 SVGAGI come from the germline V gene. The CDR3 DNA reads TGTGCCAGCAGTTGGGGGACAGGGAGCGTCTCCGAGCAGTACTTC. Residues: CASSWGTGSVSEQYF.

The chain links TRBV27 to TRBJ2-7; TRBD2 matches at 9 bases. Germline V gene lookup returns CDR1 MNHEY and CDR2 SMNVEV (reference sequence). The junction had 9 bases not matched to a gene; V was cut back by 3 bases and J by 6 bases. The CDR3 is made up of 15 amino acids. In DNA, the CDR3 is TGTGCCAGCAGTTTTTGGGTAGCGGGAGTCGGCGAGCAGTACTTC. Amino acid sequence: CASSFWVAGVGEQYF.

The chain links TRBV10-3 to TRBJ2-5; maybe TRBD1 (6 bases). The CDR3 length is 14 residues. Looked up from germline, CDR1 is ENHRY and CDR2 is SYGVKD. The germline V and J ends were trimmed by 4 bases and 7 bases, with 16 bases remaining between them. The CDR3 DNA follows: TGTGCCATCAGTGGTGACGACGCCAGGGGGACCCAGTACTTC. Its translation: CAISGDDARGTQYF.

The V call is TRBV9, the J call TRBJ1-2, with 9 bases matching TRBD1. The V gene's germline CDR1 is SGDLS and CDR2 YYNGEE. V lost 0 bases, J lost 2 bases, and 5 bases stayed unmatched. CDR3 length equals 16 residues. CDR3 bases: TGTGCCAGCAGCGTAGGGGACAGGGCGGGGAACTATGGCTACACCTTC. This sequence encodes CASSVGDRAGNYGYTF.

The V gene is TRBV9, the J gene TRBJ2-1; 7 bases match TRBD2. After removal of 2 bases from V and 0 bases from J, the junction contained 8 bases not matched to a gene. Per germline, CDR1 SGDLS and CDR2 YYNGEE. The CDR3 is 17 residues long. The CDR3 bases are TGTGCCAGCAGCGTTGGGGCTAGCGGAAGCTCCTACAATGAGCAGTTCTTC. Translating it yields CASSVGASGSSYNEQFF.

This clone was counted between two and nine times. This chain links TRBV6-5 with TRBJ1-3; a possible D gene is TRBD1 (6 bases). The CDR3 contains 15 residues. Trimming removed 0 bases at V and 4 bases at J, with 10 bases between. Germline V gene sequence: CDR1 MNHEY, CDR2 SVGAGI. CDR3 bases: TGTGCCAGCAGTTACTCAGGGGGAGACGGAAACACCATATATTTT. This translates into CASSYSGGDGNTIYF.

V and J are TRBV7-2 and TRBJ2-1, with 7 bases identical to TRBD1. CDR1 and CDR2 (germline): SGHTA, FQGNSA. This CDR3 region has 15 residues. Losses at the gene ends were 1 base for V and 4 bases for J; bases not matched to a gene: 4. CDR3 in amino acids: CASSLVGQPYNEQFF. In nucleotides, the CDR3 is TGTGCCAGCAGCTTAGTGGGACAGCCGTACAATGAGCAGTTCTTC.

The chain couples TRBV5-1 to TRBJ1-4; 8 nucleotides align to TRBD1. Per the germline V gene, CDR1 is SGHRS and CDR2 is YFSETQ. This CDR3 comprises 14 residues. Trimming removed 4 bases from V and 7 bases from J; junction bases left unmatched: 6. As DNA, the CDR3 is TGCGCCAGCAGCCATGGGACAGGAGTTGAAAAACTGTTTTTT. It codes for CASSHGTGVEKLFF.

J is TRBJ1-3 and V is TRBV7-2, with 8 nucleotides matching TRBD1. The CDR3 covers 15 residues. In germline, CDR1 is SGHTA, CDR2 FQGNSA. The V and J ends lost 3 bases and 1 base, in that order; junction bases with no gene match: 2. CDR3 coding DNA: TGTGCCAGCAGCTTGCAGGGGGCATCTGGAAACACCATATATTTT. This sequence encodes CASSLQGASGNTIYF.

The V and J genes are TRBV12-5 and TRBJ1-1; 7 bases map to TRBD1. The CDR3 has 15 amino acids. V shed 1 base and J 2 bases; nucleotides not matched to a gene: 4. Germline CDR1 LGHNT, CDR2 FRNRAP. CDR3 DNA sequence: TGTGCTAGTGGTTTGGCAGGGACAGTAAACACTGAAGCTTTCTTT. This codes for CASGLAGTVNTEAFF.

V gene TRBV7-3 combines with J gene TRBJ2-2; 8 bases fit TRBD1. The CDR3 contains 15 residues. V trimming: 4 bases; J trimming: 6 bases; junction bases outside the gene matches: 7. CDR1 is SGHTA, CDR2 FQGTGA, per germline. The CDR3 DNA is TGTGCCAGCAGCTCGTCCCGGGACAGGCCCGGGGAGCTGTTTTTT. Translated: CASSSSRDRPGELFF.

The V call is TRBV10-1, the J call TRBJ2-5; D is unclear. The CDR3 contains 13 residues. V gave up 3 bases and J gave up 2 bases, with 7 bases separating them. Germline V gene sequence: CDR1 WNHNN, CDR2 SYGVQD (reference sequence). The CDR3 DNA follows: TGCGCCAGCAGTGACCCAAATCAAGAGACCCAGTACTTC. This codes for CASSDPNQETQYF.

CDR3 sequence reads: CASGLVTGYTDTQYF. The CDR3 DNA reads as TGTGCTAGTGGTTTGGTTACAGGGTACACAGATACGCAGTATTTT. J is TRBJ2-3 and V is TRBV12-5; a possible D gene is TRBD1 (6 bases). The length of the CDR3 is 15 residues. V lost 0 bases and J 2 bases, leaving 9 bases between the germline ends. Germline lookup yields CDR1 LGHNT and CDR2 FRNRAP.

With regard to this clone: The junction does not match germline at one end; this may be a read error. CDR3 DNA: TGTTCCAGTAATCAGGGCTCCTACGAGCAGTACTTC. It translates to CSSNQGSYEQYF. The chain recombines TRBV7-9 with TRBJ2-7, with D possibly being TRBD1 (5 bases). Germline V lookup: CDR1 SEHNR, CDR2 FQNEAQ (reference sequence). The CDR3 is 12 amino acids.

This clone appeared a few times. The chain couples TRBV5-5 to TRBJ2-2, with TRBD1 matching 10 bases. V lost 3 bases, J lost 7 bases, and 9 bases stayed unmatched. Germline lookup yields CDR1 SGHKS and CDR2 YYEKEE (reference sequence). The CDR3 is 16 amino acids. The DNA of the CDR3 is TGTGCCAGCAGCTCAACTCCCGGGACAGGGGTCGGGGAGCTGTTTTTT. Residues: CASSSTPGTGVGELFF.

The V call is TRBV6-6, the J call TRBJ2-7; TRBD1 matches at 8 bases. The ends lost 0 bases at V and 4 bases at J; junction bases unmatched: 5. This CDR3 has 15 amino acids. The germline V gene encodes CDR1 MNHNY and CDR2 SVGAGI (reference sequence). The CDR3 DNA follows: TGTGCCAGCAGTTACTCGAGTGACAGGGGATACGAGCAGTACTTC. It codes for CASSYSSDRGYEQYF.

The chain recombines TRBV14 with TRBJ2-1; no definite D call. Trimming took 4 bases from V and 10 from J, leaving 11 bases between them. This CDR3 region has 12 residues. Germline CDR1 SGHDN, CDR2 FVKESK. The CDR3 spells CASSRLYTEQFF. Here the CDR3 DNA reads TGTGCCAGCAGCCGACTCTATACCGAGCAGTTCTTC. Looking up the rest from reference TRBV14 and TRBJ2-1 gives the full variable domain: EAGVTQFPSHSVIEKGQTVTLRCDPISGHDNLYWYRRVMGKEIKFLLHFVKESKQDESGMPNNRFLAERTGGTYSTLKVQPAELEDSGVYFCASSRLYTEQFFGPGTRLTVL.

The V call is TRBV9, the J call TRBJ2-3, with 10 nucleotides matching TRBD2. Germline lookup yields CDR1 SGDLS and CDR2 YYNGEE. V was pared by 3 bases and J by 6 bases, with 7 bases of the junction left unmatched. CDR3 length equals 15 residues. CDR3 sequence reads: CASSGAGGPGDTQYF. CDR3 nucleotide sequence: TGTGCCAGCAGCGGAGCGGGGGGGCCGGGGGATACGCAGTATTTT.

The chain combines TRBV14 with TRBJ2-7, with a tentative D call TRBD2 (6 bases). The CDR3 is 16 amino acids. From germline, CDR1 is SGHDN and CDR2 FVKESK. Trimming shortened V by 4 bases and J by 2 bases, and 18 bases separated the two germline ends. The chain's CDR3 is CASSPRVGGQAYEQYF. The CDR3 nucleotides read TGTGCCAGCAGCCCAAGGGTGGGAGGCCAAGCCTACGAGCAGTACTTC. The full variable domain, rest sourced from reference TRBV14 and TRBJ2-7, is EAGVTQFPSHSVIEKGQTVTLRCDPISGHDNLYWYRRVMGKEIKFLLHFVKESKQDESGMPNNRFLAERTGGTYSTLKVQPAELEDSGVYFCASSPRVGGQAYEQYFGPGTRLTVT.